This entry features one T cell receptor beta chain sequence. Its specificity is not known. This sample was included in a study of cytomegalovirus exposure and HLA in healthy donors. PCR employed 60 Vbeta and 13 Jbeta primers. Some clones are missing from TCRdb's copy, which holds only in-frame ones; the method was immunoSEQ multiplex PCR. The sample lists fewer than 95,000 clones, roughly 79% occurring once. Germline trimming cut 7 bases from V and 3 bases from J; bases unmatched to any gene: 0. The CDR3 covers 13 residues. Germline lookup yields CDR1 SGHKS and CDR2 YYEKEE (reference sequence). The study, taken as a whole, reports: Most TCR sequences were rare, but some public TCRs occurred in many donors. Later analysis suggested links between common viral pathogens and several top significant clusters. On later analysis, the bulk of CMV-associated TCR beta chains appeared to be HLA-restricted.

The sequenced sample consisted of PBMCs. The chain joins TRBV5-5 to TRBJ1-6; 8 bases are a match to TRBD1. The TCR sequence derives from a man between 25 and 39 years old in good health and CMV-seronegative. The CDR3 reads CASGQGYNSPLHF. The CDR3, as DNA: TGTGCCAGCGGACAGGGCTATAATTCACCCCTCCACTTT.